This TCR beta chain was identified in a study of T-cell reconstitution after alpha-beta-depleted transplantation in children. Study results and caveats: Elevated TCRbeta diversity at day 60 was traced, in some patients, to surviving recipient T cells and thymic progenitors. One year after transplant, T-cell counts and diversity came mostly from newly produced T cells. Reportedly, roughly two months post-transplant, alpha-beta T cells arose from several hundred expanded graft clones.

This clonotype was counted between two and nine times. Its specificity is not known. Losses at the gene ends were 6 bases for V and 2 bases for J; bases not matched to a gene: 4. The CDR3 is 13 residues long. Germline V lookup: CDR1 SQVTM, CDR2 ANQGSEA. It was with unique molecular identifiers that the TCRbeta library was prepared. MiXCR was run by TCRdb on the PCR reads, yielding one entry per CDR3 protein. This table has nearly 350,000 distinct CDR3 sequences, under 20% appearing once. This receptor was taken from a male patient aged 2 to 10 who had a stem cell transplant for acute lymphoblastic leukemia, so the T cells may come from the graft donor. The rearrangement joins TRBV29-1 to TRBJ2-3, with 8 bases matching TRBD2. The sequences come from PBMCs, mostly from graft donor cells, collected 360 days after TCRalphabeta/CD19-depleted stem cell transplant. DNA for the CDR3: TGCAGCGTCCCGGGACTAGTCACAGATACGCAGTATTTT. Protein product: CSVPGLVTDTQYF.